These 29 T cell receptor beta chains were all obtained from the same sample, sequenced in a study of beta chain features in type 1 diabetes. The investigators reverse transcribed all of the isolated RNA, so they sequenced expressed TCRB transcripts. Data came from immunoSEQ multiplex PCR; TCRdb stores just in-frame clones and leaves some out. The repertoire holds over 150,000 clones, with about 12% as singletons. The sequenced sample consisted of central memory CD4+ T cells from blood. Receptors originate from a woman aged 18-35 years in good health.

In this sample, this clone turned up many times. The rearrangement joins TRBV6-5 to TRBJ2-3; 8 bases map to TRBD2. V lost 5 bases and J lost 5; bases outside the gene matches: 9. Per the germline V gene, CDR1 is MNHEY and CDR2 is SVGAGI. The CDR3 has 15 amino acids. The CDR3 bases are TGTGCCAGCAGTCCGGGACTAGGAGGCGTAGATACGCAGTATTTT. Translation gives CASSPGLGGVDTQYF.

The chain couples TRBV20-1 to TRBJ2-1; D possibly corresponds to TRBD2 (5 bases). The germline gives CDR1 DFQATT, CDR2 SNEGSKA (reference sequence). V was shortened by 7 bases and J by 4 bases, with 8 bases between the two germline ends. CDR3 length equals 11 residues. The CDR3 nucleotides are TGCAGTGGCGGGCCTTACAATGAGCAGTTCTTC. Its translation is CSGGPYNEQFF.

The chain recombines TRBV11-3 with TRBJ2-2; no definite D call. From germline, CDR1 is SGHNT and CDR2 YENEEA. CDR3 length equals 15 residues. Trimming shortened V by 2 bases and J by 7 bases, and 14 bases separated the two germline ends. Here the CDR3 reads CASSLSPVSGGELFF. The DNA of the CDR3 is TGTGCCAGCAGCTTATCTCCGGTATCTGGCGGGGAGCTGTTTTTT.

CDR3: CASSLGSGAYGYTF. For the CDR3, the DNA is TGTGCCAGCAGCTTAGGGAGCGGAGCCTATGGCTACACCTTC. The genes are TRBV7-8 and TRBJ1-2; D call uncertain. From germline, CDR1 is SGHVS and CDR2 FQNEAQ. The CDR3 is made up of 14 amino acids. Trimming removed 1 base from V and 4 bases from J, with 10 bases in between.

V is TRBV29-1 and J is TRBJ1-4, with D unclear. CDR3 length: 12 amino acids. Germline values: CDR1 SQVTM, CDR2 ANQGSEA. Trimming cost V 4 bases and J 7 bases, with 10 bases left between them. This CDR3 reads CSVAGEGEKLFF. The CDR3, as DNA: TGCAGCGTTGCCGGGGAGGGTGAAAAACTGTTTTTT.

This clone was seen repeatedly, ten times or more. V is TRBV9 and J is TRBJ1-2; 7 nucleotides align to TRBD1. The V segment lost 3 bases and the J segment 5 bases; nucleotides outside the gene matches: 10. Germline V gives CDR1 SGDLS, CDR2 YYNGEE. There are 15 residues in the CDR3. The CDR3 here is CASSAAPGQLYGYTF. In nucleotides, the CDR3 is TGTGCCAGCAGCGCTGCACCGGGACAGTTATATGGCTACACCTTC.

This chain connects TRBV7-6 to TRBJ1-4, with D hard to call. From germline, CDR1 is SGHVS and CDR2 FNYEAQ. The germline V and J ends were trimmed by 4 bases and 7 bases, with 16 bases remaining between them. The CDR3 has 15 amino acids. The CDR3 nucleotides read TGTGCCAGCAGCTCAGAATCGAGGCTAATTGAAAAACTGTTTTTT. Protein product: CASSSESRLIEKLFF.

Only a few counts were recorded for this clone. The genes are TRBV27 and TRBJ2-7; D ambiguous. The germline CDR1 and CDR2 sequences are MNHEY and SMNVEV (reference sequence). This CDR3 region has 14 residues. Trimming left V 5 bases short and J 3 bases short, with 14 bases between. CDR3 DNA sequence: TGTGCCAGCAGTCCCGAGGTCAGCGTCTACGAGCAGTACTTC. Protein: CASSPEVSVYEQYF.

The chain carries TRBV28 and TRBJ2-1; D not certain. V lost 5 bases, J lost 2 bases, and 7 bases lay in between. Per the germline V gene, CDR1 is MDHEN and CDR2 is SYDVKM. The CDR3 runs to 13 residues. In DNA, the CDR3 is TGTGCCAGCAGTATCGGAGCCTACAATGAGCAGTTCTTC. Amino acids: CASSIGAYNEQFF.

This clone was seen only a few times. This chain joins TRBV7-9 and TRBJ1-1; a weak D match, TRBD1 (5 bases). Looked up from germline, CDR1 is SEHNR and CDR2 is FQNEAQ (reference sequence). The CDR3 is made up of 16 amino acids. The V end was cut by 3 bases, the J end by 0 bases, with 14 bases between. The CDR3 DNA follows: TGTGCCAGCAGCTTCGGAGGGGCAGGGCTGAACACTGAAGCTTTCTTT. This encodes CASSFGGAGLNTEAFF.

V is TRBV19 and J is TRBJ1-5; no reliable D call. Trimming removed 2 bases at V and 3 bases at J, with 8 bases between. Germline V gives CDR1 LNHDA, CDR2 SQIVND (reference sequence). The CDR3 has 14 amino acids. CDR3 amino acids: CASSISGNNQPQHF. CDR3 in DNA: TGTGCCAGTAGTATATCAGGAAACAATCAGCCCCAGCATTTT.

V and J are TRBV5-1 and TRBJ2-1; 7 nucleotides match TRBD2. In germline, CDR1 is SGHRS, CDR2 YFSETQ. The ends lost 3 bases at V and 9 bases at J; junction bases unmatched: 12. This CDR3 is built from 15 residues. The CDR3 here is CASSSQVRGGGEQFF. The CDR3 bases are TGCGCCAGCAGCTCACAGGTCCGCGGGGGTGGTGAGCAGTTCTTC.

This clone was seen a handful of times. CDR3 residues: CSVGTGQVSYEQYF. The DNA for the CDR3 is TGCAGCGTTGGGACAGGCCAGGTCTCCTACGAGCAGTACTTC. The V call is TRBV29-1, the J call TRBJ2-7; TRBD1 aligns across 7 bases. Germline V gene sequence: CDR1 SQVTM, CDR2 ANQGSEA. After removal of 4 bases from V and 0 bases from J, the junction contained 6 bases not matched to a gene. The CDR3 is 14 residues long.

The chain uses TRBV28 and TRBJ2-3; TRBD2 matches at 15 bases. CDR3 length equals 20 residues. The germline V gene encodes CDR1 MDHEN and CDR2 SYDVKM. Trimming cost V 7 bases and J 3 bases; bases outside gene matches: 17. In DNA form, the CDR3 reads TGTGCCAGCAACAGGATTCCGGGACTAGCGGGAGGAGTTCGGACAGATACGCAGTATTTT. This codes for CASNRIPGLAGGVRTDTQYF.

The chain carries TRBV30 and TRBJ2-3, with D possibly TRBD2 on 6 matching bases. V was shortened by 3 bases and J by 0 bases, with 16 bases between the two germline ends. The CDR3 loop spans 16 amino acids. Germline values: CDR1 GTSNPN, CDR2 SVGIG (reference sequence). The CDR3 sequence is CAWSGTGGGSTDTQYF. CDR3 nucleotide sequence: TGTGCCTGGAGCGGGACCGGGGGTGGGAGCACAGATACGCAGTATTTT.

The chain carries TRBV5-1 and TRBJ2-1; 9 bases are shared with TRBD2. With V trimmed by 4 bases and J by 12 bases, 11 bases remained unmatched. Germline loops: CDR1 SGHRS, CDR2 YFSETQ. CDR3 length: 14 residues. This CDR3 is CASSLVVAGGPQFF. Written as DNA, the CDR3 is TGCGCCAGCAGCCTCGTAGTGGCGGGAGGGCCGCAGTTCTTC.

This chain connects TRBV11-2 to TRBJ2-1, with 11 positions matching TRBD2. The V gene's germline CDR1 is SGHAT and CDR2 FQNNGV. The CDR3 extends over 17 amino acids. Trimming at V came to 1 base and at J to 7 bases, leaving 9 bases not matched to a gene. CDR3 in amino acids: CASSLVSGRAVGNEQFF. As DNA, the CDR3 is TGTGCCAGCAGCTTAGTTAGCGGGAGGGCCGTTGGGAATGAGCAGTTCTTC.

This clone was counted at least ten times. The chain is built from TRBV18 and TRBJ2-1, with 12 bases that match TRBD2. The germline CDR1 and CDR2 sequences are KGHSH and LQKENI. Trimming removed 2 bases from V and 9 bases from J; junction bases left unmatched: 11. CDR3 length: 17 amino acids. CDR3 amino acids: CASSPSGLAGGPAEQFF. CDR3 coding DNA: TGTGCCAGCTCACCATCCGGGCTAGCGGGAGGGCCCGCTGAGCAGTTCTTC.

The rearrangement links TRBV9 to TRBJ1-5, with TRBD1 as a possible D gene (6 bases). This CDR3 spans 13 amino acids. V was pared by 3 bases and J by 6 bases, with 10 bases between. Germline CDR1 SGDLS, CDR2 YYNGEE. The CDR3 coding sequence is TGTGCCAGCAGCGCCCTACAGGGTCAGCCCCAGCATTTT. As protein: CASSALQGQPQHF.

This clone was seen only a few times. The CDR3 coding sequence is TGTGCCAGCAGCGGACGGACTAGCGGGAGCTCGGGAGAGCAGTTCTTC. Translating it yields CASSGRTSGSSGEQFF. The chain uses TRBV9 and TRBJ2-1; 13 bases are a match to TRBD2. CDR1 is SGDLS and CDR2 is YYNGEE in the germline V gene. V shed 3 bases and J 10 bases; nucleotides not matched to a gene: 10. This CDR3 contains 16 residues.

V is TRBV4-2 and J is TRBJ1-1; D is unresolved. Deletions cut 5 bases from V and 1 base from J, with 8 bases between. Germline V gene lookup returns CDR1 LGHNA and CDR2 YNFKEQ. The CDR3 is made up of 13 amino acids. In DNA form, the CDR3 reads TGTGCCAGCAGCTTGGAGCGGAACACTGAAGCTTTCTTT. It encodes CASSLERNTEAFF.

This chain uses TRBV7-2 with TRBJ2-2; 13 positions match TRBD2. V trimming: 4 bases; J trimming: 6 bases; junction bases outside the gene matches: 5. Germline-derived CDR1 and CDR2 are SGHTA and FQGNSA. CDR3 size: 16 residues. The CDR3: CASSSRTSGSAGELFF. The CDR3 DNA is TGTGCCAGCAGCTCCAGGACTAGCGGGAGTGCCGGGGAGCTGTTTTTT.

This clone showed up many times. This chain connects TRBV30 to TRBJ1-1, with no clear D. V shed 2 bases and J shed 7 bases, with 11 bases lying between them. Germline CDR1 is GTSNPN and CDR2 is SVGIG (reference sequence). CDR3 length: 12 amino acids. CDR3 DNA sequence: TGTGCCTGGAGTAACGGCGGTGGTGAAGCTTTCTTT. As protein: CAWSNGGGEAFF. Together with reference TRBV30 and TRBJ1-1, the CDR3 gives the full variable domain: SQTIHQWPATLVQPVGSPLSLECTVEGTSNPNLYWYRQAAGRGLQLLFYSVGIGQISSEVPQNLSASRPQDRQFILSSKKLLLSDSGFYLCAWSNGGGEAFFGQGTRLTVV.

This clone was seen only a few times. The rearrangement uses TRBV5-8 and TRBJ2-1; 7 bases map to TRBD2. V dropped 5 bases and J dropped 3; count of bases not matched to a gene: 5. Germline CDR1 SGHTS, CDR2 YDEGEE. The CDR3 covers 14 residues. The CDR3 is CASSAGTIYNEQFF. For the CDR3, the DNA is TGTGCCAGCAGTGCCGGGACTATCTACAATGAGCAGTTCTTC.

This clone was seen a handful of times. The gene calls are TRBV19 and TRBJ1-2; D gene uncertain. Trimming stripped 4 bases from V and 7 bases from J, with 16 bases between. There are 14 residues in the CDR3. Germline-derived CDR1 and CDR2 are LNHDA and SQIVND (reference sequence). CDR3 region: CASSTRADSAGYTF. DNA of the CDR3: TGTGCCAGTAGTACCCGAGCGGACTCCGCTGGCTACACCTTC.

The CDR3 sequence is CSGRQGANEQYF. The CDR3 DNA sequence: TGCAGCGGAAGACAGGGGGCTAACGAGCAGTACTTC. The chain employs TRBV29-1 and TRBJ2-7; 10 bases are a match to TRBD1. The CDR3 spans 12 residues. Germline V CDR1 and CDR2: SQVTM, ANQGSEA. Trimming cost V 7 bases and J 5 bases; bases outside gene matches: 5.

This clone was seen a handful of times. The chain is built from TRBV18 and TRBJ2-7; TRBD1 agrees at 7 bases. The CDR3 contains 13 residues. Germline V gene lookup returns CDR1 KGHSH and CDR2 LQKENI. With 5 bases clipped from V and 1 base from J, the junction kept 2 bases outside the gene matches. The CDR3 is CASSDRESYEQYF. The CDR3 coding sequence is TGTGCCAGCTCAGACAGGGAATCCTACGAGCAGTACTTC.

This clone was recorded a few times. V usage is TRBV7-9 and J usage is TRBJ2-1; TRBD1 might be the D (8 bases). The germline V gene has CDR1 SEHNR and CDR2 FQNEAQ (reference sequence). Trimming removed 5 bases at V and 7 bases at J, with 18 bases between. The CDR3 has 15 amino acids. CDR3 coding DNA: TGTGCCAGCAGCCCACAGGGGGGGGTTGTGAATGAGCAGTTCTTC. As protein: CASSPQGGVVNEQFF.

This clone was counted only a few times. The chain combines TRBV7-2 with TRBJ1-2; 9 bases match TRBD1. V shed 1 base, J shed 7 bases, and the junction held 4 bases outside the gene matches. The CDR3 spans 14 residues. Germline CDR1 SGHTA, CDR2 FQGNSA. DNA for the CDR3: TGTGCCAGCAGCTTAGGTACAGGGGGCGTTGGCTACACCTTC. This codes for CASSLGTGGVGYTF.